This TCR beta chain comes out of a study of cytomegalovirus exposure and HLA in healthy donors (TCRdb year 2017). For context, the study as a whole: An earlier analysis of some 550 of the donors reported approximately 270 Gb of sequence data and more than 90 million unique TCR beta sequences from 150 million to 200 million T cells. About 320 gigabases of sequencing data and approximately 80 million unique TCR sequences were included in an early release covering over 600 HLA-typed donors. Of the roughly 430 genotyped donors, approximately 83% fell in the genetic ancestry cluster associated with self-reported Caucasian donors. The study aimed to test whether signatures of past pathogen exposure could be identified by cataloging public T cell receptors. The T cell repertoires of some 700 subjects were profiled by immunosequencing and related to cytomegalovirus serostatus. Along with the approximately 650-subject first cohort, a separate validation cohort of about 110 different subjects was used. To predict cytomegalovirus infection status, the study combined high-throughput TCR immunosequencing, statistical association of individual TCRs with disease status, and machine learning. A later analysis re-analyzed previously published TCR beta repertoires from about 730 donors and added high-resolution HLA genotyping to study TCR occurrence patterns. Rather than drawing on any new phenotypic data, the later analysis identified candidate immune exposures from TCR beta sequences and the way those sequences occurred across donors. In an earlier analysis of several hundred of the donors, high-throughput TCR beta sequencing was used to judge whether each TCR beta V gene segment behaved as functional or pseudogenic. Donor age, sex, ethnicity and CMV serostatus were collected together with the repertoire data. A later genetic analysis used genome-wide SNP genotypes for about 55% of the 666 donors, treating that subset as a discovery cohort. All discovery cohort repertoires had been generated using a single sequencing platform. HLA typing covered class I and class II loci at four-digit resolution. The number of donors typed differed by locus, with about 620-630 for A, B, C, DRB1 and DQB1, more than 500 for DQA1, 606 for DPA1, and some 440 for DPB1. Because of strong linkage in the cohort, four or five DR-DQ haplotypes were treated as single units for association and clustering. On average, 235,054 unique TCR beta nucleotide sequences were sequenced per donor among about 400 genotyped donors of the cohort, with 15% to 20% of those sequences being non-productive.

On this clone: The antigen this receptor binds is unknown. Within one base of it there is no much larger clone, and no base qualities were kept.

The library was produced with the immunoSEQ multiplex PCR assay. The multiplex PCR relied on a mix of 60 forward primers for TCR Vbeta segments and 13 reverse primers for TCR Jbeta segments. The CDR3 region of rearranged TCR beta genes was amplified from genomic DNA by a multiplex PCR assay. On the Illumina HiSeq System, the amplified TCR beta libraries were sequenced as 87-base-pair reads. In the original analysis: Across the 670 or so repertoires, a later analysis counted around 80 million unique TCR beta chains, approximately 12 million of which were shared by at least two donors. To remove PCR and sequencing errors, raw reads were error-corrected and collapsed into unique sequences using a nearest-neighbor algorithm that merged closely related sequences. Alignment of CDR3 sequences to IMGT reference sequences was used to assign V, D and J gene segments. For a sequence to be retained, a match of at least six nucleotides was required to both a V gene segment and a J gene segment. Rearrangements were classified as productive when the CDR3 lacked stop codons and remained in frame with V and J, and all other rearrangements were classified as non-productive. Following IMGT convention, CDR3 was defined as the stretch from the second conserved V-encoded cysteine to the conserved J-encoded phenylalanine. In an earlier analysis of roughly 610 of the donors, sequences lacking an unambiguous match to a single V gene segment were excluded. In an earlier analysis of a few hundred of the donors, V segments were called functional above 56.7% productive rearrangements and were called segregating when the between-donor standard deviation exceeded 5%. A statistical classification framework was built for diagnosing cytomegalovirus status from the catalog of TCR beta chain sequences. A later analysis assigned V and J genes by comparing TCR nucleotide sequences with IMGT/GENE-DB human TR gene sequences. The TCRdist pipeline was used in a later analysis to assign CDR3 sequences and most-parsimonious VDJ recombination scenarios. In a later analysis, each TCR beta chain was defined by its CDR3 amino acid sequence together with its V-gene family, and reads without a unique V-gene family were excluded. To address suspected cross-contamination and a sequencing artifact, a later analysis removed roughly 640 highly shared, low-generation-probability nucleotide sequences. A later analysis calculated a clonal expansion index for each public chain from normalized within-repertoire ranks of inferred template counts. In a later analysis, generation probabilities were computed with a VDJ recombination model fitted to out-of-frame rearrangements, and the resulting probabilities were checked against IGoR. In a later analysis, TCR-TCR, TCR-HLA and TCR-CMV co-occurrence was scored with hypergeometric tests, and a repertoire-size bias correction was applied to TCR pairs. A later analysis estimated false discovery rates by permuting HLA or CMV assignments 20 times. In a later analysis, co-occurring TCRs were grouped with DBSCAN, and TCRdist sequence similarity was added when clustering was performed within HLA-allele-positive subsets. Co-occurrence clustering excluded repertoires with fewer than 30,000 or more than 120,000 public chains, plus five with anomalous nucleotide sharing. TCRdb took over this immuneACCESS table, retaining in-frame rearrangements with V and J assigned. Such tables are incomplete; in checked studies, under half of the missing clones stem from an unresolved V gene, and the remainder is unexplained. The V and J calls and clone size were taken over from that table, and D and trimming were inferred from the DNA. Counted in this sample were some 130,000 clones; 80% of them appeared once. Together, the top ten hold less than 1.5% of the sample.

The cohort was made up of roughly 670 healthy bone marrow donors. All cohort members were sampled while nominally healthy, although unrecorded immune exposures were likely present. The donor was CMV seropositive and was included in the group of 250 to 350 seropositive cohort members. A peripheral blood sample was provided by each donor, and peripheral blood mononuclear cells were used for TCR beta sequencing. The Qiagen DNeasy Blood Extraction Kit was used to extract genomic DNA from the blood cell samples. The paper's findings and limits, for the study overall: Most TCR sequences were observed very rarely across donors, whereas some public TCRs were present in many individuals. In vitro tests confirmed that a few of the cytomegalovirus-associated TCR beta chains recognize cytomegalovirus antigens. When HLA alleles, especially DR and DQ, strongly co-occurred, attributing TCR associations to individual alleles was difficult. In a later analysis, TCR association rates were found to vary across HLA loci, with the most associated TCRs seen for DRB1 alleles and the fewest for HLA-C alleles. According to a later analysis, most CMV-associated TCR beta chains appeared to be HLA-restricted, and the HLA associations seemed to be driven largely by CMV exposure. A later genetic analysis reported fewer N-insertions in productive TCRs among donors in an Asian-associated ancestry cluster than the approximately 670-donor mean. In a later analysis, some 18,000 TCR beta sequences were associated with specific HLA alleles at a false discovery rate of 0.05. Correlated functional status among segregating V segments might be attributable to linkage disequilibrium, but an unknown experimental factor could not be ruled out. Because HLA typing was missing for some donors at each locus, association tests included only the typed subset. In this cohort, only TCR beta chains were sequenced, and detectable features were limited by the absence of alpha or paired-chain data. The study listed 150 to 200 TCR beta chains as associated with cytomegalovirus. Sequencing depth was assumed to be roughly uniform across donors in the presence/absence analyses, though that assumption may not hold. A later genetic analysis associated a missense DCLRE1C variant with V-gene and J-gene trimming of TCR beta chains, and an independent cohort replicated the association. A further reported finding was that TCR beta sequences accurately predicted the HLA-A and HLA-B alleles for most subjects in the first cohort. A cluster of highly shared sequence variants was judged likely to represent a technical artifact of the sequencing pipeline. Several of the top co-occurrence clusters appeared to be linked to parvovirus B19, influenza, CMV and Epstein-Barr virus, according to a later analysis. Cytomegalovirus status was reported to be diagnosed by the classifier with high specificity and sensitivity in both the original and validation cohorts. A later analysis found that HLA-associated TCR beta chains were more clonally expanded and had lower generation probabilities than equally common non-associated chains. An earlier analysis of 587 of the donors showed that most TCR beta V segments appeared in productive rearrangements either about 87% or about 30% of the time, which broadly matched IMGT annotations. According to the authors, the approach could potentially be generalized to other disease states and immunological phenotypes. CMV serostatus was the only immune exposure information available for the cohort. Because counts were too low, seventeen rarely observed V segments, including chromosome 9 orphons, were left out of the earlier analysis of a few hundred of the donors.

This TCR derives from a male donor in good health and CMV-seropositive. The material sequenced was PBMCs.

DNA sequence: TGTGCCAGCAGCTCTACCGGGACTAGCGGGTTCTACGAGCAGTACTTC. Its protein reads: CASSSTGTSGFYEQYF. The V and J genes are TRBV11-2 and TRBJ2-7; 12 of the junction bases match TRBD2. Trimming leaves V shorter by 4 bases and J shorter by 3 bases, with the junction holding 7 bases beyond the gene matches. From its cysteine to its phenylalanine, the CDR3 spans 16 amino acids. The sequence is cut down to CDR3 DNA, 48 bases in frame from base 1. CDR1 SGHAT and CDR2 FQNNGV were looked up in the germline V gene.